These T cell receptor beta chains were read from a single sample in a study of blood T cell repertoires in COVID-19. Clones were sequenced by immunoSEQ multiplex PCR, and TCRdb holds only the in-frame ones, with some missing. This sample has fewer than 600,000 clones, with approximately 90% found just once. The sample taken for sequencing was PBMCs or T cells enriched from blood (not recorded which). These receptors were collected from a woman aged 40 to 50 who had recovered from COVID-19. The CDR3 runs from the conserved cysteine through the conserved F or W. The D gene is left open where the match is weak. Expanded clones are given a class, and other clones once, few, many or no size at all.

>-|TRBV24-1|TRBJ2-7|-
CATSDSADISYEQYF
TGTGCCACCAGTGATTCCGCGGACATTTCCTACGAGCAGTACTTC
>-|TRBV19|TRBJ2-2|-
CASSIGPGSTGELFF
TGTGCCAGTAGTATAGGGCCCGGGAGCACCGGGGAGCTGTTTTTT
>-|TRBV9|TRBJ2-1|TRBD2
CASSVGWRGRPYNEQFF
TGTGCCAGCAGCGTAGGGTGGCGCGGGAGGCCTTACAATGAGCAGTTCTTC
>-|TRBV19|TRBJ2-7|-
CASSPPTGVHEQYF
TGTGCCAGTAGTCCCCCGACAGGTGTCCACGAGCAGTACTTC
>-|TRBV7-9|TRBJ1-3|-
CASSRIRGNENTIYF
TGTGCCAGCAGCCGGATTCGGGGGAACGAAAACACCATATATTTT
>-|TRBV10-1|TRBJ2-1|TRBD2
CASTSTSGRVSEQFF
TGCGCCAGCACCTCTACTAGCGGGAGAGTCAGTGAGCAGTTCTTC
>-|TRBV4-3|TRBJ2-3|TRBD2
CASSQDPRTSGRDDTQYF
TGCGCCAGCAGCCAAGATCCAAGGACTAGCGGGAGGGACGATACGCAGTATTTT
>few|TRBV13|TRBJ2-3|TRBD1
CASSLHRGQRVSDTQYF
TGTGCCAGCAGCCTCCACAGGGGGCAAAGGGTATCAGATACGCAGTATTTT
>-|TRBV6-5|TRBJ1-1|-
CASSPGNTEAFF
TGTGCCAGCAGCCCCGGGAACACTGAAGCTTTCTTT
>-|TRBV6-2/TRBV6-3|TRBJ2-7|TRBD1
CASSSHRDRVKYF
TGTGCCAGCAGTTCTCACCGGGACAGGGTGAAGTACTTC
>-|TRBV20-1|TRBJ2-1|-
CSGGLWNEQFF
TGCAGTGGAGGGCTGTGGAATGAGCAGTTCTTC
>-|TRBV6-6|TRBJ1-6|-
CASSYSGTKNSPLHF
TGTGCCAGCAGTTATTCCGGGACAAAAAATTCACCCCTCCACTTT
>-|TRBV6-5|TRBJ1-1|-
CASSPQGVNTEAFF
TGTGCCAGCAGTCCACAGGGAGTGAACACTGAAGCTTTCTTT
>-|TRBV10-1|TRBJ2-1|TRBD2
CATSGTNYNEQFF
TGCGCCACCTCCGGGACTAACTACAATGAGCAGTTCTTC
>-|TRBV7-6|TRBJ1-1|-
CASGNRGTEAFF
TGTGCCAGCGGAAATAGAGGCACTGAAGCTTTCTTT
>once|TRBV5-8|TRBJ2-2|-
CASSFGVGNTGELFF
TGTGCCAGCAGCTTCGGGGTGGGAAACACCGGGGAGCTGTTTTTT
>-|TRBV13|TRBJ2-1|TRBD2
CASSLLANSVNEQFF
TGTGCCAGCAGCCTACTAGCGAACTCAGTCAATGAGCAGTTCTTC
>-|TRBV4-1|TRBJ1-5|TRBD1
CASSLDRSGNQPQHF
TGCGCCAGCAGCCTGGACAGGAGCGGCAATCAGCCCCAGCATTTT
>-|TRBV27|TRBJ2-3|TRBD2
CASSLSPPGGSGSFSDTQYF
TGTGCCAGCAGTTTGTCCCCCCCCGGGGGGAGCGGGAGTTTCTCAGATACGCAGTATTTT
>-|TRBV7-9|TRBJ1-1|-
CASSPGAVMNTEAFF
TGTGCCAGCAGCCCTGGGGCGGTGATGAACACTGAAGCTTTCTTT
>-|TRBV11-2|TRBJ1-1|-
CASSLVSLNTEAFF
TGTGCCAGCAGCTTAGTTTCGTTGAACACTGAAGCTTTCTTT
>-|TRBV15|TRBJ1-6|TRBD1
CATSSRQGNSPLHF
TGTGCCACCAGCAGCCGACAGGGAAATTCACCCCTCCACTTT
>once|TRBV19|TRBJ2-2|TRBD2
CASTAGVLNTGELFF
TGTGCCAGTACGGCGGGAGTCCTAAACACCGGGGAGCTGTTTTTT
>-|TRBV7-8|TRBJ2-5|TRBD2
CASTPPLAGDLETQYF
TGTGCCAGCACCCCCCCATTAGCGGGAGATTTAGAGACCCAGTACTTC
>-|TRBV7-8|TRBJ2-7|TRBD2
CASSLAGRGNEQYF
TGTGCCAGCAGCTTAGCAGGGAGGGGAAACGAGCAGTACTTC
>-|TRBV19|TRBJ2-1|-
CASSIDYSYNEQFF
TGTGCCAGTAGTATAGATTACAGTTACAATGAGCAGTTCTTC
>-|TRBV15|TRBJ1-4|-
CATSRDGGAGEKLFF
TGTGCCACCAGCAGAGATGGGGGGGCCGGAGAAAAACTGTTTTTT
>-|TRBV23-1|TRBJ2-3|TRBD2
CASSRSGTSTDTQYF
TGCGCCAGCAGTCGGAGCGGGACTAGCACAGATACGCAGTATTTT
>-|TRBV14|TRBJ1-2|-
CASSHYQGSGYTF
TGTGCCAGCAGCCATTATCAGGGCAGCGGCTACACCTTC
>-|TRBV30|TRBJ2-3|TRBD2
CAWDTLAGGSDTQYF
TGTGCCTGGGACACCCTAGCGGGAGGGTCAGATACGCAGTATTTT
>-|TRBV19|TRBJ2-7|-
CASSIPSGEQYF
TGTGCCAGTAGTATTCCCAGCGGCGAGCAGTACTTC
>-|TRBV4-1|TRBJ1-6|-
CASSQVLGDNSPLHF
TGCGCCAGCAGCCAAGTTCTGGGAGACAATTCACCCCTCCACTTT
>-|TRBV29-1|TRBJ2-1|TRBD1
CSVVLLAGGFEQFF
TGCAGCGTTGTCCTCCTAGCAGGGGGCTTTGAGCAGTTCTTC
>-|TRBV27|TRBJ2-3|TRBD1
CASSLSHPGQGINTQYF
TGTGCCAGCAGTTTATCACACCCGGGACAGGGGATCAATACGCAGTATTTT
>once|TRBV9|TRBJ2-7|TRBD1
CASSPGQGAVYEQYF
TGTGCCAGCAGCCCAGGACAGGGGGCTGTCTACGAGCAGTACTTC
>-|TRBV10-1|TRBJ2-7|-
CASSGGTVDTGNEQYF
TGCGCCAGCAGTGGCGGAACGGTGGACACAGGCAACGAGCAGTACTTC
>-|TRBV9|TRBJ1-6|-
CASSSTGTGDSPLHF
TGTGCCAGCAGCAGCACCGGGACTGGGGATTCACCCCTCCACTTT
>-|TRBV4-1|TRBJ1-1|-
CASSQFSGERNTEAFF
TGCGCCAGCAGCCAATTTAGCGGAGAAAGGAACACTGAAGCTTTCTTT
>-|TRBV10-3|TRBJ1-1|TRBD1
CAIRLTGGERTEAFF
TGTGCCATCAGGCTTACAGGGGGCGAGCGCACTGAAGCTTTCTTT
>-|TRBV19|TRBJ2-5|TRBD2
CASSAGLAGGEETQYF
TGTGCCAGTAGTGCCGGACTAGCGGGAGGGGAAGAGACCCAGTACTTC
>-|TRBV18|TRBJ2-3|TRBD1
CASSPPDRFSTDTQYF
TGTGCCAGCTCACCTCCGGACAGGTTCAGCACAGATACGCAGTATTTT
>-|TRBV19|TRBJ1-3|-
CASSIGPGISGNTIYF
TGTGCCAGTAGTATAGGTCCCGGGATCTCTGGAAACACCATATATTTT
>-|TRBV18|TRBJ1-5|TRBD1
CASSSQGSNQPQHF
TGTGCCAGCTCGTCACAGGGGAGCAATCAGCCCCAGCATTTT
>-|TRBV19|TRBJ1-1|TRBD1
CASSKGQVITEAFF
TGTGCCAGTAGTAAGGGACAGGTGATCACTGAAGCTTTCTTT
>-|TRBV3-1/TRBV3-2|TRBJ2-7|TRBD2
CASSQDPSGNSYEQYF
TGTGCCAGCAGCCAAGATCCTAGCGGGAACTCCTACGAGCAGTACTTC
>-|TRBV6-5|TRBJ1-1|-
CASSQSTGNTEAFF
TGTGCCAGCAGCCAGAGTACAGGAAACACTGAAGCTTTCTTT
>-|TRBV24-1|TRBJ1-2|TRBD1
CATEDRVYGYTF
TGTGCCACCGAGGACAGGGTATACGGCTACACCTTC
>-|TRBV7-8|TRBJ2-5|-
CASSSGAFGQLQETQYF
TGTGCCAGCAGCTCCGGGGCTTTCGGACAGCTCCAAGAGACCCAGTACTTC
>-|TRBV27|TRBJ2-7|-
CASSPDRGGYEQYF
TGTGCCAGCAGTCCCGACAGGGGAGGGTACGAGCAGTACTTC
>-|TRBV11-2|TRBJ1-6|-
CASSHDRQSRNSPLHF
TGTGCCAGCAGCCACGACCGACAGAGTCGAAATTCACCCCTCCACTTT
>-|TRBV21-1|TRBJ2-5|-
CASRDSGLGETQYF
TGTGCCAGCCGTGACTCAGGGCTCGGAGAGACCCAGTACTTC
>-|TRBV7-9|TRBJ2-3|-
CASSLDAGDTQYF
TGTGCCAGCAGCTTAGACGCGGGGGATACGCAGTATTTT
>-|TRBV9|TRBJ1-2|TRBD1
CASSPRQGLTNYGYTF
TGTGCCAGCAGCCCTCGACAGGGATTAACTAACTATGGCTACACCTTC